This T cell receptor beta chain was captured by sequencing in a study of regulatory T cells in long-lasting Graves disease. Turning to the study itself: Newly diagnosed Graves' patients took antithyroid drugs under 3 months.

This clonotype appeared many times. Antigen: not known. The TCR beta library used iRepertoire HTBI primers with Arm-PCR amplification of CDR3. Each CDR3 protein is one row after TCRdb ran MiXCR on the multiplex PCR reads. This table holds 350,000 to 450,000 distinct CDR3 sequences, 15% found once. The CDR3 has 12 amino acids. Germline CDR1 is MDHEN and CDR2 is SYDVKM. The V end lost 6 bases, the J end lost 4 bases, and 10 bases lay between the germline ends. Study-wide points: It was in persistent disease that TRBV28, TRBJ1-2 and TRBJ2-5 were favored. Few sampled subjects may have lowered accuracy.

Time point of the sample: newly diagnosed GD, antithyroid drugs for less than 3 months. The TCR library was made from RNA that had been extracted from PBMCs in TRIzol. The same data also contributed to another study, on T cells in Graves' hyperthyroidism and ophthalmopathy. That work contributes: Hyperthyroidism patients were newly diagnosed, had disease duration under 2 months, and were aged 18 to 65 years.

This receptor was obtained from a woman between 40 and 55 years old with Graves disease. The sequences come from peripheral blood mononuclear cells (PBMCs), collected at new diagnosis, from a patient treated with antithyroid drugs. The chain has TRBV28 and TRBJ2-7, with D hard to call. CDR3: CASSLAGYEQYF. CDR3 nucleotides: TGTGCCAGCAGCTTAGCTGGGTACGAGCAGTACTTC.